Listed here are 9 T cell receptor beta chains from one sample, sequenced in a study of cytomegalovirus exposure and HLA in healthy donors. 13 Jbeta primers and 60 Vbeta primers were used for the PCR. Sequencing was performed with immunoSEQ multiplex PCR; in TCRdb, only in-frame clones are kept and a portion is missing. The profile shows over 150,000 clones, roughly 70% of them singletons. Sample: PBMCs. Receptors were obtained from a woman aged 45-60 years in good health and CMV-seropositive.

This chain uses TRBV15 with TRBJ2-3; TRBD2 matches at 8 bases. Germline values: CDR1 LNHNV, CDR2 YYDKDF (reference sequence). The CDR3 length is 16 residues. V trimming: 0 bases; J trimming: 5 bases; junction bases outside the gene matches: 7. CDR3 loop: CATSRDPRGGVDTQYF. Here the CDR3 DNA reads TGTGCCACCAGCAGAGACCCACGGGGGGGCGTAGATACGCAGTATTTT.

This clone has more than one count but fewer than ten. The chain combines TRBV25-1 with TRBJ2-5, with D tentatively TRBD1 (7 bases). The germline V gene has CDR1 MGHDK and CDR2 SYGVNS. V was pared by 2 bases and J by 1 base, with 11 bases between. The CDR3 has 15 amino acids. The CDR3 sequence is CASSEAGQTQETQYF. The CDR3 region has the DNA TGTGCCAGCAGTGAAGCGGGACAGACCCAAGAGACCCAGTACTTC.

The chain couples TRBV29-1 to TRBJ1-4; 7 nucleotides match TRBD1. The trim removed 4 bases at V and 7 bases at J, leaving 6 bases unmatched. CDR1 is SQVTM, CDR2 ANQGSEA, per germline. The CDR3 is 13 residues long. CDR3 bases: TGCAGCGTTGGCCGCCAGGGGGTTGAAAAACTGTTTTTT. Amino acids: CSVGRQGVEKLFF.

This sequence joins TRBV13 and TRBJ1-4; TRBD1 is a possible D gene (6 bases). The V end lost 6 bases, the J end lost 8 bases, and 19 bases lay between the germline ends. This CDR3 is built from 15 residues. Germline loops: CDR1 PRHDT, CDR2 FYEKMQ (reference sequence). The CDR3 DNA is TGTGCCAGCAGTCGGGGAACCCCAGGGGAGGAAAAACTGTTTTTT. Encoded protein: CASSRGTPGEEKLFF.

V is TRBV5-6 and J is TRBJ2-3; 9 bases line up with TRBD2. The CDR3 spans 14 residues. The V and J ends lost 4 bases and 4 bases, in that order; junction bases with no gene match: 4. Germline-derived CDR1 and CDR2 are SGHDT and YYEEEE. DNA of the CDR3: TGTGCCAGCAGCCCTAGCGGGGACGCAGATACGCAGTATTTT. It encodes CASSPSGDADTQYF.

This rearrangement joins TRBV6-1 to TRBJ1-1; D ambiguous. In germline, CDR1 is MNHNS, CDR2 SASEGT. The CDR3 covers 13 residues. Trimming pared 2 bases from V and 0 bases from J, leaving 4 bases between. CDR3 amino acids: CASSEIMNTEAFF. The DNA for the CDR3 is TGTGCCAGCAGTGAAATTATGAACACTGAAGCTTTCTTT.

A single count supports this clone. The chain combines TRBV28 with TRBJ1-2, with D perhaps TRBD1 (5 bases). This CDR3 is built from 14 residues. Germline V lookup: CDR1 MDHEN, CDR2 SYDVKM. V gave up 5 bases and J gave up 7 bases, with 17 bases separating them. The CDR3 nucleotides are TGTGCCAGCAGTCCCGGCAGGGCTTATCGTGGCTACACCTTC. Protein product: CASSPGRAYRGYTF.

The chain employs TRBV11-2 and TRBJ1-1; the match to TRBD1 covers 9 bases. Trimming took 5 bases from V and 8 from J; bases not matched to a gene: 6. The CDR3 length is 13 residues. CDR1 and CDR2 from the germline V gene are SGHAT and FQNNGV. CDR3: CASSMKTGGEAFF. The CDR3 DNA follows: TGTGCCAGCAGCATGAAGACAGGGGGAGAAGCTTTCTTT.

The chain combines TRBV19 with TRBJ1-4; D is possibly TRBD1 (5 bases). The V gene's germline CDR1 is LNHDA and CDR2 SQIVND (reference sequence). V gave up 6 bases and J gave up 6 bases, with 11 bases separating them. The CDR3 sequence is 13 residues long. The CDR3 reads CASSDSPYEKLFF. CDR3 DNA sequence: TGTGCCAGTAGCGACAGTCCCTATGAAAAACTGTTTTTT.